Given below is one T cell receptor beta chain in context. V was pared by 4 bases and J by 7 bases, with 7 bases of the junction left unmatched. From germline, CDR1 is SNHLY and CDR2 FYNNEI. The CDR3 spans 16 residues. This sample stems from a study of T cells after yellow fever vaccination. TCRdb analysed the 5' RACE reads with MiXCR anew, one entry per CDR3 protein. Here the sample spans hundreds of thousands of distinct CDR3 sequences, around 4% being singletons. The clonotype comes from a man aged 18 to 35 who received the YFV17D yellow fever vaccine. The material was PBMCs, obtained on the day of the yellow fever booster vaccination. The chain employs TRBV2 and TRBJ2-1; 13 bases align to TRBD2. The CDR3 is CASSVPLAGGRNEQFF. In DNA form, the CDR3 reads TGTGCCAGCAGTGTACCACTAGCGGGGGGGAGGAATGAGCAGTTCTTC.